The sequence of this T cell receptor (beta chain) was determined in a study of T-cell reconstitution after alpha-beta-depleted transplantation in children. This clonotype was detected a few times. The library targeted TCRbeta and was prepared with unique molecular identifiers. TCRdb reanalysed the PCR reads using MiXCR and keeps one entry per CDR3 protein. The sample has 450,000 to 600,000 distinct CDR3 sequences; approximately 12% are singletons. The receptor's source is a male patient younger than 18 who had a stem cell transplant for acute myeloid leukemia, so the T cells may come from the graft donor. Specimen: PBMCs, mostly from graft donor cells, collected 360 days after TCRalphabeta/CD19-depleted stem cell transplant.

The CDR3 nucleotides read TGCGCCAGCAGCTTGGCCCTACTAGCGGTCAACTCCTACGAGCAGTACTTC. It codes for CASSLALLAVNSYEQYF. The chain joins TRBV5-1 to TRBJ2-7; 8 bases match TRBD2. Germline values: CDR1 SGHRS, CDR2 YFSETQ. The J segment lost 0 bases and the V segment lost 0 bases, leaving 8 bases of the junction unmatched. This CDR3 is built from 17 residues.